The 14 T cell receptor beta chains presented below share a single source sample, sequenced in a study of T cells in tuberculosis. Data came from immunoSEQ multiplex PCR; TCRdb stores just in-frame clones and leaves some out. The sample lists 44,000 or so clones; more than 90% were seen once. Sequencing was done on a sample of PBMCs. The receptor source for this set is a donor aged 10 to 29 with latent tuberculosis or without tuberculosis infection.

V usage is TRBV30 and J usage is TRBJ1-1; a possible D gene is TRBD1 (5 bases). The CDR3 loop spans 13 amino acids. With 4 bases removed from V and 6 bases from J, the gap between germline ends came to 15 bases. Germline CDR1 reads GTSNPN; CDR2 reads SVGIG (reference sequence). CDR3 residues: CAWINTGSPEAFF. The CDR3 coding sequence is TGTGCCTGGATAAACACAGGTTCGCCTGAAGCTTTCTTT.

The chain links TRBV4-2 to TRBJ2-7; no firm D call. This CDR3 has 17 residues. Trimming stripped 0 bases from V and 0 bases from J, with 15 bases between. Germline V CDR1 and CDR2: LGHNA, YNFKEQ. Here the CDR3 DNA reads TGTGCCAGCAGCCAAGATAACCCGGGTGAAGCCTCCTACGAGCAGTACTTC. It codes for CASSQDNPGEASYEQYF.

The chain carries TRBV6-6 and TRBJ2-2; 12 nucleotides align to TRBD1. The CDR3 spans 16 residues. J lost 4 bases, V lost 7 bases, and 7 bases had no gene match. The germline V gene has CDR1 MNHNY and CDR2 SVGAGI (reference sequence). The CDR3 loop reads CASKPGTGGTTGELFF. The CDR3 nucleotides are TGTGCCAGCAAACCCGGGACAGGGGGCACCACCGGGGAGCTGTTTTTT.

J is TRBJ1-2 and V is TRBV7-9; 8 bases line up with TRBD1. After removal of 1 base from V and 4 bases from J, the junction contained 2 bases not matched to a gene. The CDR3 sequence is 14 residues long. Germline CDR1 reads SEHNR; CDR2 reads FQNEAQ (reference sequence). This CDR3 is CASSLGQGFYGYTF. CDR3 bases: TGTGCCAGCAGCTTAGGACAGGGGTTCTATGGCTACACCTTC.

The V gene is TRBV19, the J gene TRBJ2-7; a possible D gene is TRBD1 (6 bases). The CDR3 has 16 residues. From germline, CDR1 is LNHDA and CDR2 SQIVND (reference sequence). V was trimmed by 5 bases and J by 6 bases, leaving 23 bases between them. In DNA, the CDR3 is TGTGCCAGTAGTCCCAGAGCAGGGGAAGTCTCCGGCGAGCAGTACTTC. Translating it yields CASSPRAGEVSGEQYF.

CDR3: CAWSTSGDRGRSSGNTIYF. In nucleotides, the CDR3 is TGTGCCTGGAGTACGAGCGGGGACAGGGGCCGGAGCTCTGGAAACACCATATATTTT. This chain connects TRBV30 to TRBJ1-3; 10 nucleotides match TRBD1. This CDR3 is built from 19 residues. Germline V gene lookup returns CDR1 GTSNPN and CDR2 SVGIG (reference sequence). J lost 0 bases, V lost 2 bases, and 13 bases had no gene match.

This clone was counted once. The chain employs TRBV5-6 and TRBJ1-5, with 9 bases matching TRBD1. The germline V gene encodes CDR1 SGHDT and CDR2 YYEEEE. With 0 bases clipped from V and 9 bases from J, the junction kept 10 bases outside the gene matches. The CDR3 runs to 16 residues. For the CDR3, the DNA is TGTGCCAGCAGCTTGGCACAGGGGGCGACGGGCCGGCCCCAGCATTTT. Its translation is CASSLAQGATGRPQHF.

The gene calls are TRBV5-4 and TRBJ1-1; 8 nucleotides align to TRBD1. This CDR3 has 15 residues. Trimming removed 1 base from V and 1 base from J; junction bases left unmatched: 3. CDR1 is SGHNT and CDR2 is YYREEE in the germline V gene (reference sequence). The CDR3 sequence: CASSLTGGRNTEAFF. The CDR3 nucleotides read TGTGCCAGCAGCTTGACAGGGGGAAGGAACACTGAAGCTTTCTTT.

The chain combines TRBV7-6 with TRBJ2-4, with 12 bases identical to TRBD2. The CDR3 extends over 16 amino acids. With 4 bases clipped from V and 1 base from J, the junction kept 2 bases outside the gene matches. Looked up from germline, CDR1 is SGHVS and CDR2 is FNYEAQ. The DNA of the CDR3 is TGTGCCAGCAGCTATGGGACTAGCGGGGCCAAAAACATTCAGTACTTC. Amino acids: CASSYGTSGAKNIQYF.

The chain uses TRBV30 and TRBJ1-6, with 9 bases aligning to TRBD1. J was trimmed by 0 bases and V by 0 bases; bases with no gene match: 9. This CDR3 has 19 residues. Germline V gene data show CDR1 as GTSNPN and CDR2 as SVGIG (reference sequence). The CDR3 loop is CAWSVRGQGLSSYNSPLHF. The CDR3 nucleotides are TGTGCCTGGAGTGTAAGGGGACAGGGCCTCAGCTCCTATAATTCACCCCTCCACTTT. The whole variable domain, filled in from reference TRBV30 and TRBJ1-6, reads SQTIHQWPATLVQPVGSPLSLECTVEGTSNPNLYWYRQAAGRGLQLLFYSVGIGQISSEVPQNLSASRPQDRQFILSSKKLLLSDSGFYLCAWSVRGQGLSSYNSPLHFGNGTRLTVT.

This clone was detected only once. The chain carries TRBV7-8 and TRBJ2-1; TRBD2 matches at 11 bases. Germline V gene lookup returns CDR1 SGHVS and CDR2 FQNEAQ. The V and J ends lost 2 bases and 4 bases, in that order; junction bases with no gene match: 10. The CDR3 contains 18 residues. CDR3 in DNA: TGTGCCAGCAGCTTATCTAGCGGGGGGCGCAGCTCTTACAATGAGCAGTTCTTC. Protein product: CASSLSSGGRSSYNEQFF.

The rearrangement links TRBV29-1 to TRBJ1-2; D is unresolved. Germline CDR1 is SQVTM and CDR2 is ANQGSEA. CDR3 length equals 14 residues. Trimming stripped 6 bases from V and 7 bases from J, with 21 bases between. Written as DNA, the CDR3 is TGCAGCGTCCACACCCCCCGGGAAGGGTTTGGCTACACCTTC. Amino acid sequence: CSVHTPREGFGYTF.

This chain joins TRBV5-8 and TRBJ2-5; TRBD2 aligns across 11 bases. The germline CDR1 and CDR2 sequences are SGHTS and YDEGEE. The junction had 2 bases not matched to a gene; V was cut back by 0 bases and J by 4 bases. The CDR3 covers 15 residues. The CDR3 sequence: CASSLGGTSGETQYF. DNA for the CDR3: TGTGCCAGCAGCTTGGGTGGGACTAGCGGAGAGACCCAGTACTTC. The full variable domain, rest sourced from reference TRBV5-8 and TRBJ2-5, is EAGVTQSPTHLIKTRGQQATLRCSPISGHTSVYWYQQALGLGLQFLLWYDEGEERNRGNFPPRFSGRQFPNYSSELNVNALELEDSALYLCASSLGGTSGETQYFGPGTRLLVL.

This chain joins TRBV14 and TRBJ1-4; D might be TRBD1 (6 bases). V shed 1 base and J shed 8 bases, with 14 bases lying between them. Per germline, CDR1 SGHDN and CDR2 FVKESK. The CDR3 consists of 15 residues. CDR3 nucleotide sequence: TGTGCCAGCAGCCAAGTGAAGGGGGTTGGGGAAAAACTGTTTTTT. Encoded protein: CASSQVKGVGEKLFF.